This T cell receptor (beta chain) was sequenced in a study of Graves' ophthalmopathy and Graves' hyperthyroidism. This clonotype has at least ten counts. Germline V gene sequence: CDR1 LNHDA, CDR2 SQIVND (reference sequence). The V and J ends lost 1 base and 5 bases respectively, with 12 bases between them. There are 15 residues in the CDR3. Amplified TCR beta CDR3 regions were obtained using RNA transcripts as template. Following a first-round RT-PCR that used HTBI primers, a second-round multiplex PCR was carried out. TCRdb re-called the multiplex PCR reads with MiXCR, one entry per CDR3 protein. The sample shows under 350,000 distinct CDR3 sequences, roughly a sixth of them seen only once.

The sample comprised peripheral blood. This TCR was recovered from an adult man with Graves' ophthalmopathy. The chain is built from TRBV19 and TRBJ1-5, with D possibly being TRBD1 (5 bases). The CDR3 here is CASSIVGTSHQPQHF. The CDR3 DNA reads as TGTGCCAGTAGTATAGTCGGGACCAGTCATCAGCCCCAGCATTTT.